This TCR beta chain appears in the sequencing data of a study of T cell repertoires in cytomegalovirus infection. Study details: It was recently identified HLA-C-restricted and well-studied HLA-B-restricted CMV epitopes that the study used. TCR beta signatures that were public indicated CMV infection and matching HLA type.

Germline V gives CDR1 PRHDT, CDR2 FYEKMQ (reference sequence). CDR3 length: 15 amino acids. Germline trimming cut 3 bases from V and 1 base from J; bases unmatched to any gene: 4. About this clonotype itself: Its cognate antigen is unknown.

General study points: The ex vivo response was dominated by HLA-C-restricted CMV-specific TCR beta clonotypes. Pooled public TCR beta family frequency picked out CMV carriers with the relevant HLA.

One entry per CDR3 protein, called by TCRdb with MiXCR from the reads. Altogether fewer than 1,000,000 distinct CDR3 sequences are present, about a third being singletons, with the ten largest covering about an eighth. The J gene is TRBJ2-7, the V gene TRBV13; 9 positions match TRBD2. The sequence was obtained from a human donor in good health (CMV status not recorded). Some clones in this sample may be carry-over from other donors' samples. This sample comprised cultured CD8+ T cells from PBMCs, obtained from culture after CMV antigen stimulation. Written as DNA, the CDR3 is TGTGCCAGCAGCTTCCCCACTAGCGGGTCCTACGAGCAGTACTTC. This gives the protein CASSFPTSGSYEQYF.